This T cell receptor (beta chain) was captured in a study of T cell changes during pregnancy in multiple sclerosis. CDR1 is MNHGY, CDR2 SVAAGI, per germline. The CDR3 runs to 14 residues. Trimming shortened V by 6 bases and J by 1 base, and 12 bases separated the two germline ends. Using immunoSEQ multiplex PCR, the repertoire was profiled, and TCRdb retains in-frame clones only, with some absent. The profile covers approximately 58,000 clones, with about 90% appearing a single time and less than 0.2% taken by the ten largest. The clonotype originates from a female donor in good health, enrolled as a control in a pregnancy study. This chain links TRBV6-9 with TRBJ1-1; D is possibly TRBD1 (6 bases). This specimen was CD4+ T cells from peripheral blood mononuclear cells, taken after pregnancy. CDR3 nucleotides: TGTGCCAGCAGCAGGGGCCCTTCGAACACTGAAGCTTTCTTT. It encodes CASSRGPSNTEAFF.